This T cell receptor beta chain derives from a study of blood T cell repertoires in COVID-19. Study in general: Material from acute and convalescent COVID-19 was sourced from the United States, Italy and Spain. T cells, B-cell-depleted T cells, or PBMCs provided the cDNA or gDNA that served as material.

This clone was detected only a few times. V gave up 4 bases and J gave up 2 bases; unmatched junction bases: 7. This CDR3 is 16 amino acids long. Germline CDR1 reads SGHDT; CDR2 reads YYEEEE. Original handling: From reference gene primer amplification, estimates of nucleated cell counts were derived. The repertoire was sequenced with immunoSEQ multiplex PCR; TCRdb's copy has only in-frame clones and lacks some. The V and J calls and clone size are taken from that table; D and trimming were inferred from the DNA. The table includes around 99,000 clones, 65% to 80% detected once. The chain carries TRBV5-6 and TRBJ1-3; 9 bases line up with TRBD1. The origin of this receptor is an older man with acute or convalescent COVID-19. The sample consisted of peripheral blood. CDR3 protein: CASSLGQGFTGNTIYF. The CDR3 region has the DNA TGTGCCAGCAGCCTCGGACAGGGGTTCACTGGAAACACCATATATTTT.